This T cell receptor (beta chain) originates from a study of blood T cell repertoires in COVID-19. Across the study: Specimens from acute and convalescent COVID-19 originated in the United States, Italy and Spain. PBMCs, B-cell-depleted T cells, or T cells were the source of the cDNA or gDNA that made up the material.

The authors' processing: Amplification of reference gene primers provided the estimated nucleated cell counts. Some clones are missing from TCRdb's copy, which holds only in-frame ones; the method was immunoSEQ multiplex PCR. V and J calls plus clone size are reproduced from that table; the DNA served to infer D and trimming. There are just under 65,000 clones in the sample; around three quarters occur only once, and around 5% lies in the top ten. This CDR3 region has 17 residues. Unmatched junction bases numbered 15, after V lost 4 bases and J lost 7 bases. Germline V lookup: CDR1 SGHTA, CDR2 FQGNSA.

The clonotype was recovered from a human donor in a cohort sampled during active COVID-19. The genes are TRBV7-2 and TRBJ2-7, with 11 bases that match TRBD2. What was sequenced was peripheral blood. CDR3 nucleotides: TGTGCCAGCAGCTGGACACCTAGCGGGGGGTCCCAGAGGGAGCAGTACTTC. This codes for CASSWTPSGGSQREQYF. The full variable domain, rest sourced from reference TRBV7-2 and TRBJ2-7, is GAGVSQSPSNKVTEKGKDVELRCDPISGHTALYWYRQSLGQGLEFLIYFQGNSAPDKSGLPSDRFSAERTGGSVSTLTIQRTQQEDSAVYLCASSWTPSGGSQREQYFGPGTRLTVT.